This T cell receptor (beta chain) stems from a study of OX40 agonist ivuxolimab in advanced cancers. In germline, CDR1 is WNHNN, CDR2 SYGVQD (reference sequence). Trimming left V 7 bases short and J 1 base short, with 11 bases between. The CDR3 is 14 amino acids. TCRdb's table, derived via immunoSEQ multiplex PCR, lists solely in-frame clones and lacks some. Of approximately 49,000 clones in the sample, 75% to 90% were seen once. The input for sequencing was CD4+ or CD8+ T cells sorted from blood, taken in a trial of the OX40 agonist ivuxolimab. The J gene is TRBJ1-5, the V gene TRBV10-1; D unclear. The receptor was derived from an adult with an advanced solid tumor such as melanoma, head and neck, liver or kidney cancer. The CDR3 sequence is CASNKQDSNQPQHF. CDR3 bases: TGCGCCAGCAATAAGCAGGACAGCAATCAGCCCCAGCATTTT.